This passage covers 10 T cell receptor beta chains from one sample sequenced in a study of tumor-infiltrating lymphocytes in primary liver carcinoma. TCR beta cDNA was made from approximately 500 ng total RNA with a constant-region primer. Slightly modified ARM-PCR, run as three nested multiplex PCR rounds, produced the TCR beta libraries. It was with TRBV1-TRBV30 forward primers and a C-beta reverse primer that the first two PCR rounds were run, at around 10 cycles each. Via MiXCR, TCRdb re-called the multiplex PCR reads, giving one row per CDR3 protein. The sample gives some 43,000 distinct CDR3 sequences, over 65% of which show up once; around 30% is in the top ten. Unsorted bulk tissue (about 20-30 mg) underwent RNA and DNA co-extraction. Sequenced material: liver tumor tissue from sampling region 5. Noted subset: tumor region T5, tumor centre. These receptors were obtained from a man in his forties with primary liver carcinoma and hepatitis B virus infection.

The count of this clonotype is one. The chain couples TRBV15 to TRBJ2-1; TRBD2 matches 9 bases. Looked up from germline, CDR1 is LNHNV and CDR2 is YYDKDF (reference sequence). Unmatched junction bases numbered 5, after V lost 3 bases and J lost 2 bases. The CDR3 length is 16 residues. The CDR3 loop is CATSSVTSGPYNEQFF. CDR3 coding DNA: TGTGCCACCAGCAGTGTCACTAGCGGGCCCTACAATGAGCAGTTCTTC.

This clonotype was seen many times. The CDR3, as DNA: TGCAGCGTCCGGACAGGGTTGATCACTGAAGCTTTCTTT. Translating gives CSVRTGLITEAFF. The chain carries TRBV29-1 and TRBJ1-1; 8 bases align to TRBD1. CDR3 length equals 13 residues. The germline V gene has CDR1 SQVTM and CDR2 ANQGSEA. The J segment lost 4 bases and the V segment lost 6 bases, leaving 7 bases of the junction unmatched.

This clonotype has a count of ten or more. The rearrangement uses TRBV10-3 and TRBJ2-3; 10 nucleotides match TRBD2. The CDR3 has 18 residues. Germline-derived CDR1 and CDR2 are ENHRY and SYGVKD. With 8 bases clipped from V and 3 bases from J, the junction kept 17 bases outside the gene matches. CDR3 in DNA: TGTGCCATCTCAAGAAGGATTCTAGCGGGAGAGGGGACAGATACGCAGTATTTT. Translating gives CAISRRILAGEGTDTQYF.

The chain couples TRBV21-1 to TRBJ2-7; TRBD2 is the table's D call, not checked against the DNA. TRBV21-1 is an annotated pseudogene. This CDR3 region has 21 residues. CDR3 loop: CASSKVVYGGTSGSSNYEQYF. The CDR3 DNA sequence: TGTGCTAGCAGCAAAGTGGTCTATGGGGGGACTAGCGGGAGTTCTAACTACGAGCAGTACTTC.

In regard to this clonotype: A read error is possible here, since a much larger clone lies one base away. The rearrangement uses TRBV30 and TRBJ2-1; D may be TRBD2 (6 bases). Looked up from germline, CDR1 is GTSNPN and CDR2 is SVGIG (reference sequence). CDR3 length: 16 amino acids. The CDR3 reads CAWSALGGGGYNVQFF. CDR3 bases: TGTGCCTGGAGCGCCCTCGGGGGTGGAGGCTACAATGTGCAGTTCTTC.

This clonotype occurred a few times. Lacking the conserved final phenylalanine or tryptophan, this CDR3 likely reflects a read error. The chain employs TRBV5-1 and TRBJ1-6; 7 bases match TRBD1. J was trimmed by 4 bases and V by 0 bases; bases with no gene match: 1. CDR1 is SGHRS, CDR2 YFSETQ, per germline. The CDR3 covers 15 residues. In nucleotides, the CDR3 is TGCGCCAGCAGCTTGGGACAGGGATATAATTCACCCCTCCACTAT. Translation: CASSLGQGYNSPLHY.

V usage is TRBV2 and J usage is TRBJ2-1; no reliable D call. There are 12 residues in the CDR3. V shed 8 bases and J shed 1 base, with 6 bases lying between them. The germline gives CDR1 SNHLY, CDR2 FYNNEI. The CDR3 sequence is CASQESYNEQFF. As DNA, the CDR3 is TGTGCCAGCCAAGAGTCCTACAATGAGCAGTTCTTC.

This clonotype has only a few counts. Its ends do not fully match the called genes, so a read error is possible. The genes are TRBV28 and TRBJ1-1; unclear D gene. The V gene's germline CDR1 is MDHEN and CDR2 SYDVKM. The CDR3 is 14 amino acids. For the CDR3, the DNA is TGTGTCAGCACCTCGGACGGAGGGAACACTGAAGCTTTCTTT. Its protein product is CVSTSDGGNTEAFF.

On this clonotype itself: Relative to the germline gene, one junction end is altered; a read error may explain this. The J gene is TRBJ2-5, the V gene TRBV11-1; D perhaps matches TRBD1 (6 bases). CDR1 is SGHAT and CDR2 is FQDESV in the germline V gene (reference sequence). This CDR3 is built from 17 residues. The CDR3, as DNA: TGTGCCAGCAGCTTATTAAAAGGCGGACAGCTCCACGGGACCCATTACTTC. It translates to CASSLLKGGQLHGTHYF.

This clonotype was counted ten times or more. J is TRBJ2-2 and V is TRBV7-2; perhaps TRBD2 as D (5 bases). The CDR3 consists of 15 residues. V was cut by 3 bases and J by 1 base, with 9 bases left in between. In germline, CDR1 is SGHTA, CDR2 FQGNSA. CDR3 protein: CASSFDGVNTGELFF. CDR3 nucleotides: TGTGCCAGCAGCTTCGACGGGGTGAACACCGGGGAGCTGTTTTTT.